This note documents a single T cell receptor (beta chain) sequence. V shed 8 bases and J shed 7 bases, with 24 bases lying between them. The CDR3 sequence is 16 residues long. These data originate in a study of tumor-infiltrating lymphocytes in primary liver carcinoma. Background on the study: Tumors were stage T1-T3 N0M0, about 4 to 10 cm across.

Taking about 17-31 mg of unsorted bulk tissue, the authors co-extracted RNA and DNA. Starting from 450 to 500 ng of total RNA, TCR beta cDNA was produced with a primer in the constant region. Three nested multiplex PCR rounds, a slightly modified ARM-PCR method, built the TCR beta libraries. Forward primers for TRBV1-TRBV30 and a C-beta reverse primer served the first two PCR rounds, at around 9 cycles each. TCRdb itself ran the multiplex PCR reads through MiXCR, one entry per CDR3 protein. The sample lists fewer than 200,000 distinct CDR3 sequences; over 80% were seen once. The TCR comes from a man aged 40-55 years with primary liver carcinoma and hepatitis B virus infection. V usage is TRBV12-3 or TRBV12-4 and J usage is TRBJ2-1, with unresolved D. Specimen: tumor tissue from primary liver carcinoma. CDR3 sequence: CASARRDWDLLNEQFF. The CDR3 region has the DNA TGTGCCAGCGCCCGAAGAGACTGGGATTTACTTAATGAGCAGTTCTTC.